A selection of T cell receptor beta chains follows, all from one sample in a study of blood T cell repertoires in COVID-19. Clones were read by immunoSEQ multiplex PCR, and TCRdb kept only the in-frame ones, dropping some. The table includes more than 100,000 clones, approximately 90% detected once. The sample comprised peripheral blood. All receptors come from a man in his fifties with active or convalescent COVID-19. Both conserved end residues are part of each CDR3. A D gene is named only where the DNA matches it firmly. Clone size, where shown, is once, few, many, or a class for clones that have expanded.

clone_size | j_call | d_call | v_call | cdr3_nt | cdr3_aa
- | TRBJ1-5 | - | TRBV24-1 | TGTGCCACCAGTGCTCGGGAATATCAGCCCCAGCATTTT | CATSAREYQPQHF
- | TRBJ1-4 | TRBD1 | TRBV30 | TGTGCCTGGAGCCTAGGACAGGCTAATGAAAAACTGTTTTTT | CAWSLGQANEKLFF
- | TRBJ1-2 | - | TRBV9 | TGTGCCAGCAGCGTCCCCGCAGGGGTCGGGGGCTACACCTTC | CASSVPAGVGGYTF
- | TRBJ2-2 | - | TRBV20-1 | TGCAGTGCTAGAGCGACCGGGGAGCTGTTTTTT | CSARATGELFF
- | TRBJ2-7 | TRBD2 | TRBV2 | TGTGCCAGCGGATTCAGCGGGGGGGCCTCTGACGAGCAGTACTTC | CASGFSGGASDEQYF
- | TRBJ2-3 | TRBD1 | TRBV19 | TGTGCCAGTAGTCTTCTACAGGGGGCTATAGCAGATACGCAGTATTTT | CASSLLQGAIADTQYF
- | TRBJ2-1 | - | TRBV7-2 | TGTGCCAGCAGCGAAACTAGAGCCTACAATGAGCAGTTCTTC | CASSETRAYNEQFF
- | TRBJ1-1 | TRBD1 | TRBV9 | TGTGCCAGCAGCGCCCGGACAGGGCGGAACACTGAAGCTTTCTTT | CASSARTGRNTEAFF
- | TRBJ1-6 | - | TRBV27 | TGTGCCAGCAGCAGATCCAATTCACCCCTCCACTTT | CASSRSNSPLHF
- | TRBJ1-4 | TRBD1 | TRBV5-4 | TGTGCCAGCAGCACAGGACAGGGGTCTACAACTAATGAAAAACTGTTTTTT | CASSTGQGSTTNEKLFF
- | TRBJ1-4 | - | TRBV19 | TGTGCCAGTAAGAGGGCTCCTAATGAAAAACTGTTTTTT | CASKRAPNEKLFF
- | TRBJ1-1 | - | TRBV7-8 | TGTGCCAGCAGCCTAGATACCACAGGGTCTTTCCCTGAAGCTTTCTTT | CASSLDTTGSFPEAFF
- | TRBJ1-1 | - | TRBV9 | TGTGCCAGCAGCGCCGACAATGTTGAAGCTTTCTTT | CASSADNVEAFF
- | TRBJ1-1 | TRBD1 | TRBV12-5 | TGTGCTAGTGGGGGGACAGGGGGCTTGGACACTGAAGCTTTCTTT | CASGGTGGLDTEAFF
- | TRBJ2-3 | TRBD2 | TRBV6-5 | TGTGCCAGCAGTTACGGACTAGCGGGGGGGACAGATACGCAGTATTTT | CASSYGLAGGTDTQYF
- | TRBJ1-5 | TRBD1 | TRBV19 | TGTGCCAGTAGCCGGGGCCCGGGACAGGTTAGCAATCAGCCCCAGCATTTT | CASSRGPGQVSNQPQHF
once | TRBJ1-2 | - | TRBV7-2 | TGTGCCAGCAGGGGGGCAGAGTATGGCTACACCTTC | CASRGAEYGYTF
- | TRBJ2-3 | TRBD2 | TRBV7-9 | TGTGCCAGCCGCTTCAAGCTAGCGGGAGATTTAGATACGCAGTATTTT | CASRFKLAGDLDTQYF
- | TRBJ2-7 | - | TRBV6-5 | TGTGCCAGCAGTTCAAGTCTCGGCTACGAGCAGTACTTC | CASSSSLGYEQYF
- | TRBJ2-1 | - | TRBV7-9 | TGTGCCAGCGGATTTAGCGGTAACTACAATGAGCAGTTCTTC | CASGFSGNYNEQFF